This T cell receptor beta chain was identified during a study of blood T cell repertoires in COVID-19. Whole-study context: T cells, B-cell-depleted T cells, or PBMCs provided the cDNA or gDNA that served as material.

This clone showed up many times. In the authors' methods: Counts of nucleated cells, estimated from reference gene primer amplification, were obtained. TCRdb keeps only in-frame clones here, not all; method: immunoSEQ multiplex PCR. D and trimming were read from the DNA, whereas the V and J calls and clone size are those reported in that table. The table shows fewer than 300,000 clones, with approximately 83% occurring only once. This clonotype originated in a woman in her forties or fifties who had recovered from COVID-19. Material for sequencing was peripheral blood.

In DNA, the CDR3 is TGTGCCAGCAGGTCAGACAGCCCTGAGACCCAGTACTTC. It yields the protein CASRSDSPETQYF. V is TRBV2 and J is TRBJ2-5; D possibly corresponds to TRBD1 (5 bases). Germline V gives CDR1 SNHLY, CDR2 FYNNEI. The CDR3 has 13 amino acids. Trimming took off 6 bases at V and 5 bases at J, with 13 bases between the two ends.